These T cell receptor beta chains were read from a single sample in a study of T-cell reconstitution after alpha-beta-depleted transplantation in children. TCRdb recomputed calls from the PCR reads with MiXCR, one row per CDR3 protein. The data contain hundreds of thousands of distinct CDR3 sequences, roughly 15% of them singletons. The source material was PBMCs, mostly from graft donor cells, sampled 360 days after TCRalphabeta/CD19-depleted stem cell transplant. These receptors all come from a male patient between 2 and 15 years old who had a stem cell transplant for acute lymphoblastic leukemia, so the T cells may come from the graft donor. The CDR3 runs from the conserved cysteine through the conserved F or W. Each record gives: V gene, CDR3 length, J gene, CDR3 protein.

V gene: TRBV12-3/TRBV12-4
CDR3 length: 19
J gene: TRBJ2-5
CDR3 protein: CASSLVGTSGRAVQETQYF

V gene: TRBV7-9
CDR3 length: 12
J gene: TRBJ2-7
CDR3 protein: CASSRDGYEQYF

V gene: TRBV2
CDR3 length: 18
J gene: TRBJ2-1
CDR3 protein: CASSEVHWGQSSYNEQFF

V gene: TRBV7-9
CDR3 length: 16
J gene: TRBJ2-3
CDR3 protein: CASSLVLSGSQDTQYF

V gene: TRBV7-2
CDR3 length: 15
J gene: TRBJ2-5
CDR3 protein: CASSLGGLAQETQYF

V gene: TRBV20-1
CDR3 length: 14
J gene: TRBJ2-3
CDR3 protein: CSASGLPVTDTQYF

V gene: TRBV20-1
CDR3 length: 12
J gene: TRBJ2-1
CDR3 protein: CSARESHNEQFF

V gene: TRBV7-9
CDR3 length: 17
J gene: TRBJ2-3
CDR3 protein: CASSPGDYQTLTDTQYF

V gene: TRBV2
CDR3 length: 13
J gene: TRBJ2-6
CDR3 protein: CASSEGGANVLTF

V gene: TRBV25-1
CDR3 length: 12
J gene: TRBJ2-7
CDR3 protein: CATSPSFYEQYF

V gene: TRBV20-1
CDR3 length: 11
J gene: TRBJ2-5
CDR3 protein: CSASHQETQYF

V gene: TRBV10-3
CDR3 length: 12
J gene: TRBJ1-1
CDR3 protein: CAISDLNTEAFF

V gene: TRBV4-3
CDR3 length: 16
J gene: TRBJ2-6
CDR3 protein: CASSQVRISGANVLTF

V gene: TRBV4-1
CDR3 length: 21
J gene: TRBJ2-3
CDR3 protein: CASSQDRLLAGPKIWGDTQYF

V gene: TRBV19
CDR3 length: 13
J gene: TRBJ2-5
CDR3 protein: CASSISHEETQYF

V gene: TRBV4-1
CDR3 length: 18
J gene: TRBJ2-1
CDR3 protein: CASSQGELAGLAFNEQFF

V gene: TRBV6-5
CDR3 length: 11
J gene: TRBJ2-7
CDR3 protein: CAASRGYEQYF

V gene: TRBV9
CDR3 length: 19
J gene: TRBJ2-5
CDR3 protein: CASSVGPLLGLEDGETQYF

V gene: TRBV5-6
CDR3 length: 13
J gene: TRBJ2-3
CDR3 protein: CASSLAAEDTQYF

V gene: TRBV5-1
CDR3 length: 13
J gene: TRBJ2-5
CDR3 protein: CASSHPGEETQYF

V gene: TRBV12-3/TRBV12-4
CDR3 length: 19
J gene: TRBJ2-3
CDR3 protein: CASSLARGTRGRSTDTQYF

V gene: TRBV7-9
CDR3 length: 15
J gene: TRBJ2-2
CDR3 protein: CASALNSKITGELFF

V gene: TRBV2
CDR3 length: 16
J gene: TRBJ2-1
CDR3 protein: CASSDGGTRSYNEQFF

V gene: TRBV4-2
CDR3 length: 16
J gene: TRBJ2-2
CDR3 protein: CASSQDRGRVTGELFF

V gene: TRBV11-1
CDR3 length: 17
J gene: TRBJ1-1
CDR3 protein: CASSLGDDHPSNTEAFF

V gene: TRBV20-1
CDR3 length: 16
J gene: TRBJ2-1
CDR3 protein: CSARVSPAIHQNEQFF

V gene: TRBV12-3/TRBV12-4
CDR3 length: 13
J gene: TRBJ2-7
CDR3 protein: CASGIGGRAAQYF